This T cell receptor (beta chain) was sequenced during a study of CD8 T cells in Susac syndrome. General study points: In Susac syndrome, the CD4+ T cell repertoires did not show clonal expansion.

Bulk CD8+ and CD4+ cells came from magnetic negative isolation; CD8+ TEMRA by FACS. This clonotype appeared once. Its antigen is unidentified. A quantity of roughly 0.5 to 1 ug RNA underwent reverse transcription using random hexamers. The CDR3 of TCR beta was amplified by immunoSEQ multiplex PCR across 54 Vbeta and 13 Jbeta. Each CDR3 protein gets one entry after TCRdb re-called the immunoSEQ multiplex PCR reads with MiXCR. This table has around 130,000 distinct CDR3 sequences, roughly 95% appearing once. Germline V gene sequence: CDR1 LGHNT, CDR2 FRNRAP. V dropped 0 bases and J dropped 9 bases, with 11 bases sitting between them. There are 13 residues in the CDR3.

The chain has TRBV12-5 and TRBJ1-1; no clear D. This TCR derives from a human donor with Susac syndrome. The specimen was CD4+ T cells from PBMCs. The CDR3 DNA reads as TGTGCTAGTGGTTTGGTAAATTTGTACCAAGCTTTCTTT. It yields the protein CASGLVNLYQAFF.